Below are 17 T cell receptor beta chains sequenced from a single sample in a study of blood T cell repertoires in COVID-19. Data came from immunoSEQ multiplex PCR; TCRdb stores just in-frame clones and leaves some out. The sample contains some 200,000 clones, around 82% of which appear only once. Specimen: peripheral blood. These receptors were taken from a woman in her twenties or thirties who had recovered from COVID-19.

This clone was counted a single time. The chain links TRBV11-2 to TRBJ2-5; 7 bases line up with TRBD2. The CDR3 contains 15 residues. Per the germline V gene, CDR1 is SGHAT and CDR2 is FQNNGV. The ends lost 2 bases at V and 4 bases at J; junction bases unmatched: 7. CDR3 DNA: TGTGCCAGCAGCTTATGGGGAGGGGAGGCAGAGACCCAGTACTTC. It yields the protein CASSLWGGEAETQYF.

The V call is TRBV12-3 or TRBV12-4, the J call TRBJ2-7; tentatively, D is TRBD2 (7 bases). This CDR3 region has 13 residues. With 3 bases removed from V and 3 bases from J, the gap between germline ends came to 9 bases. The CDR3 is CASSFGGLYEQYF. As DNA, the CDR3 is TGTGCCAGCAGTTTCGGGGGGCTCTACGAGCAGTACTTC.

The rearrangement links TRBV7-3 to TRBJ2-7; 9 nucleotides line up with TRBD1. V lost 4 bases, J lost 0 bases, and 4 bases stayed unmatched. In germline, CDR1 is SGHTA, CDR2 FQGTGA. The CDR3 length is 15 residues. The CDR3 loop reads CASSSGTGSSYEQYF. CDR3 sequence (DNA): TGTGCCAGCAGCTCCGGGACAGGGAGCTCCTACGAGCAGTACTTC.

The V gene is TRBV3-1 (or the pseudogene TRBV3-2), the J gene TRBJ1-2; D gene uncertain. Germline CDR1 is LGHDT and CDR2 is YNNKEL (reference sequence). This CDR3 is 14 amino acids long. The V end lost 7 bases, the J end lost 2 bases, and 14 bases lay between the germline ends. CDR3 DNA sequence: TGTGCCAGCACCTTTGAGGGTGGGAACTATGGCTACACCTTC. The encoded protein is CASTFEGGNYGYTF.

The J gene is TRBJ2-5, the V gene TRBV10-2; a possible D gene is TRBD1 (6 bases). Germline assignment: CDR1 WSHSY and CDR2 SAAADI. This CDR3 comprises 15 residues. V lost 3 bases to trimming and J lost 1 base, with 12 bases between them. The CDR3 nucleotides read TGCGCCAGCAGTGAACCGGGACACCTCCAAGAGACCCAGTACTTC. It yields the protein CASSEPGHLQETQYF.

J is TRBJ1-5 and V is TRBV28; unclear D gene. This CDR3 is 18 amino acids long. The germline V gene has CDR1 MDHEN and CDR2 SYDVKM. The V and J ends lost 2 bases and 0 bases respectively, with 17 bases between them. In DNA, the CDR3 is TGTGCCAGCAGTTTAGAGGTATACTGGGTTTATAGCAATCAGCCCCAGCATTTT. Residues: CASSLEVYWVYSNQPQHF.

This clone was seen many times. The V gene is TRBV30, the J gene TRBJ1-1; a weak D match, TRBD1 (6 bases). The V gene's germline CDR1 is GTSNPN and CDR2 SVGIG (reference sequence). The CDR3 has 13 residues. Trimming stripped 5 bases from V and 3 bases from J, with 13 bases between. CDR3 protein: CAWDRTADTEAFF. The CDR3 nucleotides read TGTGCCTGGGACCGGACAGCCGACACTGAAGCTTTCTTT.

The chain has TRBV5-1 and TRBJ1-1; perhaps TRBD1 as D (5 bases). Germline CDR1 SGHRS, CDR2 YFSETQ. V lost 0 bases to trimming and J lost 4 bases, with 13 bases between them. The CDR3 covers 15 residues. CDR3 protein: CASSLDPGVGTEAFF. The CDR3 coding sequence is TGCGCCAGCAGCTTGGACCCGGGGGTGGGCACTGAAGCTTTCTTT.

This clone was detected only a few times. CDR3 sequence: CASSLGLAGVRGKQETQYF. CDR3 nucleotides: TGTGCCAGCAGCTTAGGCCTAGCGGGAGTAAGGGGAAAACAAGAGACCCAGTACTTC. This chain joins TRBV11-2 and TRBJ2-5; TRBD2 matches at 10 bases. Germline V gene data show CDR1 as SGHAT and CDR2 as FQNNGV. The CDR3 loop spans 19 amino acids. Unmatched junction bases numbered 13, after V lost 1 base and J lost 2 bases.

This clone has a single count. The rearrangement links TRBV6-2 or TRBV6-3 to TRBJ2-1; D gene unclear. Deletions cut 2 bases from V and 3 bases from J, with 5 bases between. The CDR3 has 13 amino acids. Germline-derived CDR1 and CDR2 are MNHEY and SVGEGT. CDR3: CASSYADYNEQFF. The CDR3 nucleotides read TGTGCCAGCAGTTACGCAGACTACAATGAGCAGTTCTTC.

The chain is built from TRBV5-1 and TRBJ2-3; 14 bases fit TRBD2. In germline, CDR1 is SGHRS, CDR2 YFSETQ. With V trimmed by 4 bases and J by 6 bases, 7 bases remained unmatched. The CDR3 length is 16 residues. CDR3 amino acids: CASSRGLAGESDTQYF. The CDR3 nucleotides are TGCGCCAGCAGCAGGGGACTAGCGGGAGAATCCGATACGCAGTATTTT.

The V and J genes are TRBV6-6 and TRBJ1-5; 7 bases map to TRBD1. Germline V gene data show CDR1 as MNHNY and CDR2 as SVGAGI (reference sequence). Losses at the gene ends were 6 bases for V and 4 bases for J; bases not matched to a gene: 6. The CDR3 runs to 14 residues. The CDR3 here is CASSHRGNNQPQHF. In DNA form, the CDR3 reads TGTGCCAGCAGCCACAGGGGAAATAATCAGCCCCAGCATTTT.

The chain combines TRBV29-1 with TRBJ2-3; 8 nucleotides match TRBD1. V lost 6 bases, J lost 4 bases, and 12 bases stayed unmatched. The CDR3 is 15 amino acids. Germline assignment: CDR1 SQVTM and CDR2 ANQGSEA. CDR3 nucleotide sequence: TGCAGCGTCGAACAGGGGGGCGGACACTCAGATACGCAGTATTTT. Encoded protein: CSVEQGGGHSDTQYF.

V usage is TRBV2 and J usage is TRBJ2-1; 7 bases align to TRBD2. The germline V gene encodes CDR1 SNHLY and CDR2 FYNNEI. Unmatched junction bases numbered 8, after V lost 7 bases and J lost 2 bases. This CDR3 comprises 15 residues. In nucleotides, the CDR3 is TGTGCCAGCACCGAAGGGCTAGCGGCCTACAATGAGCAGTTCTTC. This translates into CASTEGLAAYNEQFF.

The chain combines TRBV28 with TRBJ2-1, with 8 nucleotides matching TRBD2. V shed 4 bases and J 9 bases; nucleotides not matched to a gene: 8. Germline V CDR1 and CDR2: MDHEN, SYDVKM. The CDR3 has 14 amino acids. CDR3 loop: CASSSLAGTFEQFF. In DNA, the CDR3 is TGTGCCAGCAGTTCCCTAGCGGGTACGTTTGAGCAGTTCTTC.

This chain links TRBV6-5 with TRBJ2-2, with a possible D match to TRBD2 (7 bases). Trimming stripped 0 bases from V and 6 bases from J, with 14 bases between. Germline CDR1 is MNHEY and CDR2 is SVGAGI. There are 16 residues in the CDR3. DNA of the CDR3: TGTGCCAGCAGTTACTCGCAGGGAGGGGGGCCCGGGGAGCTGTTTTTT. It translates to CASSYSQGGGPGELFF.

The chain uses TRBV13 and TRBJ2-5; D perhaps matches TRBD2 (5 bases). Trimming removed 4 bases from V and 5 bases from J, with 14 bases in between. Germline CDR1 reads PRHDT; CDR2 reads FYEKMQ (reference sequence). There are 14 residues in the CDR3. The CDR3 reads CASSSSQKRETQYF. The CDR3 DNA reads TGTGCCAGCAGCTCTTCCCAGAAGCGGGAGACCCAGTACTTC.